A single sample gave rise to the 27 T cell receptor beta chains below, sequenced in a study of blood T cell repertoires in COVID-19. Clones were sequenced by immunoSEQ multiplex PCR, and TCRdb holds only the in-frame ones, with some missing. The table shows around 180,000 clones, with about 85% occurring only once. The material sequenced was peripheral blood. The receptors were gathered from a woman over 75 with acute or convalescent COVID-19.

V is TRBV5-4 and J is TRBJ1-2; no firm D call. Germline CDR1 is SGHNT and CDR2 is YYREEE (reference sequence). This CDR3 spans 16 amino acids. Trimming left V 0 bases short and J 0 bases short, with 12 bases between. CDR3 in DNA: TGTGCCAGCAGCTTGGGGGGAGCCGCCTCTAACTATGGCTACACCTTC. Its translation is CASSLGGAASNYGYTF.

The chain couples TRBV28 to TRBJ1-1, with 7 bases that match TRBD1. CDR1 and CDR2 (germline): MDHEN, SYDVKM. CDR3 length: 15 residues. The junction had 10 bases not matched to a gene; V was cut back by 5 bases and J by 4 bases. Here the CDR3 DNA reads TGTGCCAGCAGTCCCCGACAGGGCCGGGGCACTGAAGCTTTCTTT. This gives the protein CASSPRQGRGTEAFF.

This CDR3 is CASSLIAGGSTDTQYF. The CDR3 nucleotides read TGTGCCAGCAGCTTAATAGCGGGAGGTAGCACAGATACGCAGTATTTT. The V gene is TRBV7-3, the J gene TRBJ2-3, with 10 positions matching TRBD2. This CDR3 comprises 16 residues. The V gene end was trimmed by 1 base and the J gene end by 0 bases; junction bases not matched to a gene: 1. The germline V gene has CDR1 SGHTA and CDR2 FQGTGA.

Of note for this clone: Other DNA sequences in the sample encode the same CDR3. This chain uses TRBV18 with TRBJ1-4; tentative D call: TRBD1 (5 bases). Germline V gene sequence: CDR1 KGHSH, CDR2 LQKENI. The length of the CDR3 is 14 residues. Trimming left V 2 bases short and J 4 bases short, with 8 bases between. The CDR3 nucleotides are TGTGCCAGCTCACCAAGACAGAGTAATGAAAAACTGTTTTTT. It specifies CASSPRQSNEKLFF.

V is TRBV11-2 and J is TRBJ1-2; TRBD1 is a possible D gene (6 bases). V lost 5 bases to trimming and J lost 6 bases, with 13 bases between them. Looked up from germline, CDR1 is SGHAT and CDR2 is FQNNGV. This CDR3 has 13 residues. CDR3 sequence: CASSVQGLDGYTF. The CDR3 DNA reads as TGTGCCAGCAGCGTACAGGGCCTCGATGGCTACACCTTC.

The CDR3 sequence: CASSPPNSIETQYF. The CDR3 DNA reads as TGTGCCAGCTCACCACCGAACAGCATAGAGACCCAGTACTTC. This chain joins TRBV18 and TRBJ2-5; D not certain. Deletions cut 0 bases from V and 4 bases from J, with 9 bases between. The CDR3 totals 14 residues. Germline lookup yields CDR1 KGHSH and CDR2 LQKENI.

This clone has just one count. The V call is TRBV21-1, the J call TRBJ1-2; TRBD1 is taken as the D call from the table, unchecked against the DNA. TRBV21-1 constitutes a pseudogene. The length of the CDR3 is 13 residues. In DNA form, the CDR3 reads TGTGCCAGCAGCAAAACAGGGGGCAATGGCTACACCTTC. Translating it yields CASSKTGGNGYTF.

The chain links TRBV19 to TRBJ1-2, with unresolved D. The V end was cut by 5 bases, the J end by 4 bases, with 17 bases between. The CDR3 is 15 residues long. Germline V gene lookup returns CDR1 LNHDA and CDR2 SQIVND (reference sequence). The CDR3 nucleotides are TGTGCCAGTAGTCCGCCCCGGGGAATAGTCTATGGCTACACCTTC. Its protein product is CASSPPRGIVYGYTF.

The chain employs TRBV18 and TRBJ1-1, with a possible D match to TRBD1 (6 bases). Trimming pared 4 bases from V and 3 bases from J, leaving 9 bases between. The length of the CDR3 is 13 residues. Germline CDR1 KGHSH, CDR2 LQKENI. The CDR3 here is CASSLRTDTEAFF. CDR3 bases: TGTGCCAGCTCACTGAGGACAGACACTGAAGCTTTCTTT. The full variable domain, its missing parts supplied by reference TRBV18 and TRBJ1-1, is NAGVMQNPRHLVRRRGQEARLRCSPMKGHSHVYWYRQLPEEGLKFMVYLQKENIIDESGMPKERFSAEFPKEGPSILRIQQVVRGDSAAYFCASSLRTDTEAFFGQGTRLTVV.

This clone was seen only a few times. CDR3 sequence (DNA): TGTGCCAGCAGCTTAGACGGGACATTTTCTGGCTACACCTTC. This translates into CASSLDGTFSGYTF. V and J are TRBV7-9 and TRBJ1-2; TRBD1 is a possible D gene (6 bases). Trimming stripped 1 base from V and 7 bases from J, with 13 bases between. CDR3 length: 14 amino acids. The germline V gene encodes CDR1 SEHNR and CDR2 FQNEAQ (reference sequence). The full variable domain, completed using reference TRBV7-9 and TRBJ1-2, is DTGVSQNPRHKITKRGQNVTFRCDPISEHNRLYWYRQTLGQGPEFLTYFQNEAQLEKSRLLSDRFSAERPKGSFSTLEIQRTEQGDSAMYLCASSLDGTFSGYTFGSGTRLTVV.

The chain couples TRBV6-2 or TRBV6-3 to TRBJ1-5, with a weak D call TRBD1 (6 bases). V lost 0 bases, J lost 3 bases, and 9 bases lay in between. Germline CDR1 MNHEY, CDR2 SVGEGT. This CDR3 spans 15 amino acids. The CDR3 sequence is CASSYSTGYNQPQHF. DNA of the CDR3: TGTGCCAGCAGTTACTCCACAGGGTACAATCAGCCCCAGCATTTT.

This chain uses TRBV5-1 with TRBJ1-1; 9 bases line up with TRBD1. The CDR3 is made up of 14 amino acids. Trimming removed 2 bases from V and 8 bases from J; junction bases left unmatched: 7. The germline CDR1 and CDR2 sequences are SGHRS and YFSETQ. For the CDR3, the DNA is TGCGCCAGCAGCTTATCAACAGGGGGCGCGGAAGCTTTCTTT. It codes for CASSLSTGGAEAFF.

This clone showed up just once. The chain recombines TRBV5-6 with TRBJ2-7; TRBD1 matches at 7 bases. The germline gives CDR1 SGHDT, CDR2 YYEEEE. This CDR3 is 15 amino acids long. J was trimmed by 0 bases and V by 2 bases; bases with no gene match: 5. The CDR3 loop reads CASSFLGDSSYEQYF. CDR3 sequence (DNA): TGTGCCAGCAGCTTTCTGGGGGACAGCTCCTACGAGCAGTACTTC.

The chain uses TRBV27 and TRBJ2-7; D is perhaps TRBD1 (6 bases). Germline V gene sequence: CDR1 MNHEY, CDR2 SMNVEV (reference sequence). Trimming pared 3 bases from V and 2 bases from J, leaving 20 bases between. This CDR3 comprises 17 residues. The CDR3 nucleotides read TGTGCCAGCAGTTTTATAGACGGCAGGGGCCCTACCTACGAGCAGTACTTC. This translates into CASSFIDGRGPTYEQYF.

This clone was picked up one time. The gene calls are TRBV10-3 and TRBJ1-1; D is possibly TRBD1 (6 bases). The V gene's germline CDR1 is ENHRY and CDR2 SYGVKD. Trimming took off 3 bases at V and 1 base at J, with 9 bases between the two ends. The CDR3 sequence is 14 residues long. This chain's CDR3 is CAISDTTGNTEAFF. CDR3 bases: TGTGCCATCAGTGACACGACAGGGAACACTGAAGCTTTCTTT.

The V and J genes are TRBV5-5 and TRBJ2-5, with a possible D match to TRBD1 (6 bases). CDR1 and CDR2 from the germline V gene are SGHKS and YYEKEE (reference sequence). V was pared by 4 bases and J by 2 bases, with 15 bases between. This CDR3 spans 15 amino acids. In DNA, the CDR3 is TGTGCCAGCAGCCCGTTAGGACAGAGACAAGAGACCCAGTACTTC. Translating gives CASSPLGQRQETQYF. The full variable domain, completed using reference TRBV5-5 and TRBJ2-5, is DAGVTQSPTHLIKTRGQQVTLRCSPISGHKSVSWYQQVLGQGPQFIFQYYEKEERGRGNFPDRFSARQFPNYSSELNVNALLLGDSALYLCASSPLGQRQETQYFGPGTRLLVL.

This clone was found a few times. The V call is TRBV9, the J call TRBJ1-1; weak D call: TRBD1 (6 bases). Germline V gene sequence: CDR1 SGDLS, CDR2 YYNGEE. V was cut by 4 bases and J by 7 bases, with 17 bases left in between. The CDR3 extends over 14 amino acids. In nucleotides, the CDR3 is TGTGCCAGCAGCCCGGGAGGGGGAAGACGTGAAGCTTTCTTT. This codes for CASSPGGGRREAFF.

Comments on this clone: Other DNA sequences in this specimen translate into the identical CDR3. V usage is TRBV28 and J usage is TRBJ2-7; 9 nucleotides line up with TRBD1. The CDR3 runs 15 residues. CDR1 is MDHEN, CDR2 SYDVKM, per germline. The trim removed 9 bases at V and 6 bases at J, leaving 15 bases unmatched. CDR3 protein: CASKTGGSEIGEQYF. CDR3 DNA: TGTGCCAGTAAGACAGGGGGGAGTGAGATCGGCGAGCAGTACTTC. Full variable domain (missing parts from reference TRBV28 and TRBJ2-7): DVKVTQSSRYLVKRTGEKVFLECVQDMDHENMFWYRQDPGLGLRLIYFSYDVKMKEKGDIPEGYSVSREKKERFSLILESASTNQTSMYLCASKTGGSEIGEQYFGPGTRLTVT.

There are a few counts of this clone. This chain joins TRBV12-3 or TRBV12-4 and TRBJ2-1; D unresolved. The CDR3 has 13 amino acids. V gave up 7 bases and J gave up 5 bases, with 12 bases separating them. CDR3 in amino acids: CASTPPGHNEQFF. In nucleotides, the CDR3 is TGTGCCAGCACTCCCCCAGGCCACAATGAGCAGTTCTTC.

The chain has TRBV29-1 and TRBJ2-3; the D is unclear. V was cut by 2 bases and J by 2 bases, with 8 bases left in between. Germline loops: CDR1 SQVTM, CDR2 ANQGSEA. The CDR3 has 13 residues. The CDR3 is CSVEQTATDTQYF. Here the CDR3 DNA reads TGCAGCGTTGAACAGACTGCCACAGATACGCAGTATTTT.

This chain joins TRBV7-2 and TRBJ1-3, with TRBD1 identical over 9 bases. Unmatched junction bases numbered 6, after V lost 8 bases and J lost 1 base. The CDR3 has 15 amino acids. Germline lookup yields CDR1 SGHTA and CDR2 FQGNSA. The DNA for the CDR3 is TGTGCCAGCTCCCGGGACAGGGCTTCTGGAAACACCATATATTTT. It translates to CASSRDRASGNTIYF.

In this sample, this clone turned up a few times. The gene calls are TRBV4-1 and TRBJ2-2; D gene uncertain. Germline lookup yields CDR1 MGHRA and CDR2 YSYEKL. Trimming left V 6 bases short and J 7 bases short, with 12 bases between. This CDR3 comprises 13 residues. This CDR3 is CASRVSRGGELFF. The CDR3, as DNA: TGCGCCAGCAGGGTCTCGAGAGGCGGGGAGCTGTTTTTT.

V gene TRBV6-5 combines with J gene TRBJ1-1, with TRBD1 identical over 9 bases. CDR3 length: 13 residues. The ends lost 6 bases at V and 4 bases at J; junction bases unmatched: 3. Germline V gives CDR1 MNHEY, CDR2 SVGAGI. The CDR3 nucleotides are TGTGCCAGCAGAGGACAGGGGACCACTGAAGCTTTCTTT. Translated: CASRGQGTTEAFF.

The chain is built from TRBV4-3 and TRBJ2-7, with TRBD2 matching over 8 bases. CDR3 length equals 15 residues. Trimming took 0 bases from V and 4 from J; bases not matched to a gene: 5. Germline V gene sequence: CDR1 LGHNA, CDR2 YSLEER. The CDR3 region is CASSQDRGGRYEQYF. The CDR3 DNA is TGCGCCAGCAGCCAAGATCGGGGGGGCCGATACGAGCAGTACTTC.

The chain uses TRBV10-3 and TRBJ2-5; 8 bases match TRBD1. CDR1 and CDR2 from the germline V gene are ENHRY and SYGVKD. V was pared by 6 bases and J by 3 bases, with 3 bases of the junction left unmatched. The CDR3 covers 13 residues. CDR3 residues: CAISGTGEETQYF. CDR3 nucleotides: TGTGCCATCAGCGGGACAGGCGAAGAGACCCAGTACTTC.

The chain is built from TRBV27 and TRBJ2-1; 10 bases are shared with TRBD2. The germline gives CDR1 MNHEY, CDR2 SMNVEV (reference sequence). V was clipped by 6 bases and J by 2 bases; unmatched bases: 7. The CDR3 has 16 residues. Written as DNA, the CDR3 is TGTGCCAGCAGCTATTACAGCGGGGGGGCCTACAATGAGCAGTTCTTC. Amino acid sequence: CASSYYSGGAYNEQFF.

This clone was detected only once. The CDR3 loop reads CASSQVAREGSYEQYF. CDR3 in DNA: TGTGCCAGCAGCCAAGTGGCCCGGGAGGGCTCCTACGAGCAGTACTTC. The chain employs TRBV4-2 and TRBJ2-7; 8 bases are a match to TRBD2. The length of the CDR3 is 16 residues. After removal of 1 base from V and 0 bases from J, the junction contained 5 bases not matched to a gene. Germline CDR1 is LGHNA and CDR2 is YNFKEQ.